The clone carrying this TCR beta chain was detected ten times or more. The investigators reverse transcribed all of the isolated RNA, so they sequenced expressed TCRB transcripts. TCRdb keeps only in-frame clones here, not all; method: immunoSEQ multiplex PCR. The sample consists of about 210,000 clones, approximately 11% of them appearing once. The source of the sample is a study of beta chain features in type 1 diabetes. This CDR3 comprises 15 residues. In germline, CDR1 is MGHDK, CDR2 SYGVNS. With 4 bases removed from V and 0 bases from J, the gap between germline ends came to 7 bases. Purities over 98% were achieved in all sorted populations.

The V and J genes are TRBV25-1 and TRBJ2-6; D is unresolved. Sequenced: central memory CD4+ T cells from blood. The source is a man younger than 35 in good health. Here the CDR3 DNA reads TGTGCCAGCAGTGCCCGTAGCTCTGGGGCCAACGTCCTGACTTTC. Translation gives CASSARSSGANVLTF.